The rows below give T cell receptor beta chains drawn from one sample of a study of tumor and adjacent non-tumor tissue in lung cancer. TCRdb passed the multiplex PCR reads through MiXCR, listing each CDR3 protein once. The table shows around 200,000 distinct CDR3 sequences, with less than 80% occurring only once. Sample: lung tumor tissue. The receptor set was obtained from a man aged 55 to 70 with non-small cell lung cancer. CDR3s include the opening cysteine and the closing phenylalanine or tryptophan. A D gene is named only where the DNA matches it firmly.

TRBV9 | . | CASSVDGKPREQYF
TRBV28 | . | CATEAGFTDTQYF
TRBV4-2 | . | CAISQDWRCSYNEQFF
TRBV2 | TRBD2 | CASNPGGDPYEQYF
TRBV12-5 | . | CASGLAEGGVSSYNEKFF
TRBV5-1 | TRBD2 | CASSFGGSSGELFF
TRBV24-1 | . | CATSEFGLATDTQYF
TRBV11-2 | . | CPSSPISGANFLTF
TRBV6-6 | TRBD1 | CASCYQGAPTDTQYF
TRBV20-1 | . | CNAREAGGPTDTQYF
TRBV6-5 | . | CASSYSERVGTQYF
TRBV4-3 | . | CASSQDLGWRRGARNTQYF
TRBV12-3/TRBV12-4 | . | CASSLGFFNGFAEAFF
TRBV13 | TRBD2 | CASSLVLAGGSSTDTQYF
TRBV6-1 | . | CASSVRGIELFF
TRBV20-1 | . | CSAHAGGETQYF
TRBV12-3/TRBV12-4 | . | CASGFGKGGTYGQYF
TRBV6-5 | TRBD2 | CASSYGLAGGEQRF
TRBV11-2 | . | CASSSRTAGSVYEQYF
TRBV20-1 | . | CSARDRYRHNEKLFF
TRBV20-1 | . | CSAVLRGGNDYGYTF
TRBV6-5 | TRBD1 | CASSYFNRGGENF
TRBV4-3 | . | CANNQDPEGGIRNEQFF
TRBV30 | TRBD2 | CAWSVRTSRSTDTKYF
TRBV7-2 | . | CTSRLALHFTDTQYF